These T cell receptor beta chains were read from a single sample in a study of blood T cell repertoires in COVID-19. Only in-frame clones appear in the TCRdb table, and some are missing; sequencing was by immunoSEQ multiplex PCR. Altogether roughly 50,000 clones are present, 85% to 90% being singletons, with the ten largest covering about 6%. The sequenced material came from peripheral blood. All receptors come from a man aged 55 to 69 with acute or convalescent COVID-19. CDR3s include the opening cysteine and the closing phenylalanine or tryptophan. A D gene is named only where the DNA matches it firmly. Clone size is given for some rows only: seen once, a few or many times, or a class if the clone is expanded.

V: TRBV6-5; size: NA; J: TRBJ2-3; D: NA; DNA: TGTGCCAGCAGGCTCCAGAGTAGCCCAGATACGCAGTATTTT; CDR3: CASRLQSSPDTQYF
V: TRBV7-9; size: NA; J: TRBJ2-1; D: NA; DNA: TGTGCCAGCAGCCCCGGACTAGGACAGATTGTTGAGCAGTTCTTC; CDR3: CASSPGLGQIVEQFF
V: TRBV28; size: NA; J: TRBJ2-7; D: TRBD2; DNA: TGTGCCAGCAGTTTACCCCTCCGGGGGGGCGAGCAGTACTTC; CDR3: CASSLPLRGGEQYF
V: TRBV6-5; size: NA; J: TRBJ2-7; D: TRBD1; DNA: TGTGCCAGCACCACAACAGGGGGAACCTACGAGCAGTACTTC; CDR3: CASTTTGGTYEQYF
V: TRBV2; size: NA; J: TRBJ1-1; D: NA; DNA: TGTGCCAGCTACATGAACACTGAAGCTTTCTTT; CDR3: CASYMNTEAFF
V: TRBV13; size: NA; J: TRBJ1-2; D: NA; DNA: TGTGCCAGCGGGAGGGACTATGGCTACACCTTC; CDR3: CASGRDYGYTF
V: TRBV5-1; size: NA; J: TRBJ1-3; D: NA; DNA: TGCGCCAGCAACTTGGGGAGAGGGCTTGGAAACACCATATATTTT; CDR3: CASNLGRGLGNTIYF
V: TRBV7-9; size: NA; J: TRBJ2-3; D: TRBD1; DNA: TGTGCCAGCGGGACAGGTGGCACAGATACGCAGTATTTT; CDR3: CASGTGGTDTQYF
V: TRBV5-1; size: NA; J: TRBJ1-1; D: TRBD1; DNA: TGCGCCAGCAGCCCAGGGACAGGCATGAACACTGAAGCTTTCTTT; CDR3: CASSPGTGMNTEAFF
V: TRBV19; size: NA; J: TRBJ1-6; D: NA; DNA: TGTGCAACCGGGGGTGAAACCTATAATTCACCCCTCCACTTT; CDR3: CATGGETYNSPLHF
V: TRBV29-1; size: NA; J: TRBJ2-1; D: NA; DNA: TGCAGCGTTGCCCGAGGTGGCAGACTCCTCTACAATGAGCAGTTCTTC; CDR3: CSVARGGRLLYNEQFF
V: TRBV9; size: once; J: TRBJ2-3; D: NA; DNA: TGTGCCAGCAGCGTAGGGGCTCTACCAGGCGGGACAGATACGCAGTATTTT; CDR3: CASSVGALPGGTDTQYF
V: TRBV28; size: NA; J: TRBJ1-1; D: NA; DNA: TGTGCCACTCTCACAGGGCCTTTCATTGAAGCTTTCTTT; CDR3: CATLTGPFIEAFF
V: TRBV7-3; size: NA; J: TRBJ2-3; D: TRBD2; DNA: TGTGCCAGCAGCTTAAGCGGGAGGAACACAGATACGCAGTATTTT; CDR3: CASSLSGRNTDTQYF
V: TRBV2; size: NA; J: TRBJ2-1; D: NA; DNA: TGTGCCAGCAGTCGTCGGGTTGGTGAGCAGTTCTTC; CDR3: CASSRRVGEQFF
V: TRBV6-1; size: NA; J: TRBJ1-1; D: NA; DNA: TGTGCCAGCAGTGAAAACCCAGGGGTGAACACTGAAGCTTTCTTT; CDR3: CASSENPGVNTEAFF
V: TRBV18; size: NA; J: TRBJ2-7; D: TRBD1; DNA: TGTGCCAGCTCAGCAAACCAGGGGACAGGCTACGAGCAGTACTTC; CDR3: CASSANQGTGYEQYF
V: TRBV2; size: NA; J: TRBJ2-7; D: TRBD1; DNA: TGTGCCAGCGGATGGACAGGGTCCGAGCAGTACTTC; CDR3: CASGWTGSEQYF
V: TRBV7-9; size: NA; J: TRBJ2-7; D: NA; DNA: TGTGCCAGCAGCCCTAGACTAGTAAGAGGCGAGCAGTACTTC; CDR3: CASSPRLVRGEQYF
V: TRBV28; size: NA; J: TRBJ2-3; D: NA; DNA: TGTGCCACCCTTCATCCGATTGGGGTGAGGGCACCTAGCACAGATACGCAGTATTTT; CDR3: CATLHPIGVRAPSTDTQYF
V: TRBV28; size: NA; J: TRBJ2-1; D: NA; DNA: TGTGCCAGTTGGGGGGACGTTACCACCAATGAGCAGTTCTTC; CDR3: CASWGDVTTNEQFF
V: TRBV9; size: NA; J: TRBJ2-1; D: NA; DNA: TGTGCCAGCAGCGCCTCTGGACAGAACAACAATGAGCAGTTCTTC; CDR3: CASSASGQNNNEQFF